One TCR beta chain is described in this entry. No antigen is known for it. Sequencing used immunoSEQ multiplex PCR; TCRdb keeps in-frame clones, though not all of them. The table includes 130,000 to 150,000 clones, 75% to 90% detected once. This specimen belongs to a study of radiation and T cells in renal cell carcinoma. Time point denoted: blood 4 weeks post-SBRT, at nephrectomy. Stated treatment: 15 Gy SBRT to primary tumor, nephrectomy 4 weeks later. Nephrectomy followed 15 Gy stereotactic body radiation by 4 weeks. Blood was sampled at baseline, 2 weeks and 4 weeks after SBRT. Points from the study as a whole: Top tumor clonotypes rose in blood 2 weeks post-radiation, then contracted.

Germline values: CDR1 SGHTA, CDR2 FQGNSA. The CDR3 is 12 residues long. Trimming took off 5 bases at V and 10 bases at J, with 14 bases between the two ends. V usage is TRBV7-2 and J usage is TRBJ1-1; weak D call: TRBD1 (6 bases). This sequence originates from a woman aged 50 to 60 with renal cell carcinoma. The sequencing used blood, collected from a patient whose treatment included radiotherapy and nephrectomy. The CDR3: CASSIQGGGAFF. In DNA, the CDR3 is TGTGCCAGCAGCATACAGGGTGGCGGAGCTTTCTTT.